The 24 T cell receptor beta chains below were found in one sample sequenced in a study of blood T cell repertoires in COVID-19. Measured with immunoSEQ multiplex PCR; TCRdb has only the in-frame clones, and not every one. Altogether nearly 400,000 clones are present, around 92% being singletons, with the ten largest covering 1.7%. Sequencing was performed on PBMCs or T cells enriched from blood (not recorded which). These receptors came from a woman aged 25-40 years who had recovered from COVID-19.

The chain couples TRBV5-1 to TRBJ2-1; tentatively, D is TRBD2 (7 bases). This CDR3 has 16 residues. V was shortened by 4 bases and J by 7 bases, with 21 bases between the two germline ends. Germline values: CDR1 SGHRS, CDR2 YFSETQ. CDR3 bases: TGCGCCAGCAGCCCCCTGGGGGGGCGAATTGGGAATGAGCAGTTCTTC. It yields the protein CASSPLGGRIGNEQFF.

This clone has only a few counts. The chain joins TRBV4-1 to TRBJ2-7; a possible D gene is TRBD2 (6 bases). The CDR3 sequence is 18 residues long. Trimming cost V 0 bases and J 2 bases, with 20 bases left between them. Looked up from germline, CDR1 is MGHRA and CDR2 is YSYEKL. The CDR3 coding sequence is TGCGCCAGCAGCCAAGAGGCGGAGGGAACAATAGCCCCCTACGAGCAGTACTTC. Encoded protein: CASSQEAEGTIAPYEQYF.

This clone occurred once. The V call is TRBV6-6, the J call TRBJ2-7; a possible D gene is TRBD1 (6 bases). The germline gives CDR1 MNHNY, CDR2 SVGAGI (reference sequence). There are 15 residues in the CDR3. Trimming took off 6 bases at V and 2 bases at J, with 17 bases between the two ends. CDR3 in DNA: TGTGCCAGCAGAACAGGAACGACAGGCCCCTACGAGCAGTACTTC. This encodes CASRTGTTGPYEQYF.

J is TRBJ1-1 and V is TRBV11-2, with 11 positions matching TRBD1. CDR1 SGHAT and CDR2 FQNNGV come from the germline V gene. CDR3 length: 13 residues. The V and J ends lost 5 bases and 5 bases, in that order; junction bases with no gene match: 1. The CDR3 nucleotides are TGTGCCAGCAGCGGACAGGGGGCTACTGAAGCTTTCTTT. Protein sequence: CASSGQGATEAFF.

This clone was counted between two and nine times. The chain has TRBV6-5 and TRBJ1-5, with D unclear. With 6 bases removed from V and 9 bases from J, the gap between germline ends came to 15 bases. The CDR3 sequence is 13 residues long. In germline, CDR1 is MNHEY, CDR2 SVGAGI. The DNA of the CDR3 is TGTGCCAGCAGGCCTAGCCTTGGTGGGCCCCAGCATTTT. Translation: CASRPSLGGPQHF.

The chain carries TRBV3-1 (or the pseudogene TRBV3-2) and TRBJ2-7; 13 nucleotides agree with TRBD2. The CDR3 spans 21 residues. Germline values: CDR1 LGHDT, CDR2 YNNKEL (reference sequence). J lost 1 base, V lost 4 bases, and 19 bases had no gene match. CDR3 nucleotides: TGTGCCAGCAGCCCACGTACGGGACTAGCGGGATTCGTTGGCAGTTCCTACGAGCAGTACTTC. This translates into CASSPRTGLAGFVGSSYEQYF.

This clone was picked up one time. The genes are TRBV9 and TRBJ2-7; no clear D. The V gene lost 0 bases and the J gene lost 1 base, with 5 bases spanning the gap. Germline V gene data show CDR1 as SGDLS and CDR2 as YYNGEE. This CDR3 is built from 13 residues. The CDR3 sequence: CASSVDSSYEQYF. The CDR3 DNA reads as TGTGCCAGCAGCGTAGACAGTTCCTACGAGCAGTACTTC.

This clone was detected only once. The chain is built from TRBV7-9 and TRBJ1-2; TRBD1 matches at 8 bases. V lost 6 bases to trimming and J lost 5 bases; unmatched junction nucleotides: 5. The CDR3 runs to 13 residues. Germline V lookup: CDR1 SEHNR, CDR2 FQNEAQ (reference sequence). The CDR3 loop is CASRAGGAYGYTF. In nucleotides, the CDR3 is TGTGCCAGCAGGGCAGGGGGCGCGTATGGCTACACCTTC. Supplemented by reference TRBV7-9 and TRBJ1-2, the full variable domain reads DTGVSQNPRHKITKRGQNVTFRCDPISEHNRLYWYRQTLGQGPEFLTYFQNEAQLEKSRLLSDRFSAERPKGSFSTLEIQRTEQGDSAMYLCASRAGGAYGYTFGSGTRLTVV.

The chain uses TRBV7-2 and TRBJ1-2; possibly TRBD1 for D (6 bases). This CDR3 region has 16 residues. CDR1 and CDR2 (germline): SGHTA, FQGNSA. With 1 base removed from V and 5 bases from J, the gap between germline ends came to 17 bases. The CDR3 DNA is TGTGCCAGCAGCTTAGACCGAGGGGGTCCGGGGTATGGCTACACCTTC. It yields the protein CASSLDRGGPGYGYTF.

The chain links TRBV5-1 to TRBJ2-7, with TRBD1 identical over 9 bases. Germline values: CDR1 SGHRS, CDR2 YFSETQ. The trim removed 2 bases at V and 4 bases at J, leaving 4 bases unmatched. The CDR3 runs to 14 residues. The CDR3 DNA follows: TGCGCCAGCAGCTTACCGGGACAGGGTTACGAGCAGTACTTC. Its translation: CASSLPGQGYEQYF.

The rearrangement links TRBV19 to TRBJ2-1; D remains ambiguous. This CDR3 is 14 amino acids long. V was shortened by 5 bases and J by 0 bases, with 8 bases between the two germline ends. Germline V CDR1 and CDR2: LNHDA, SQIVND (reference sequence). This CDR3 reads CASSELSSYNEQFF. Here the CDR3 DNA reads TGTGCCAGTAGTGAATTGAGCTCCTACAATGAGCAGTTCTTC. The variable domain in full, with the rest retrieved from reference TRBV19 and TRBJ2-1, is DGGITQSPKYLFRKEGQNVTLSCEQNLNHDAMYWYRQDPGQGLRLIYYSQIVNDFQKGDIAEGYSVSREKKESFPLTVTSAQKNPTAFYLCASSELSSYNEQFFGPGTRLTVL.

This chain links TRBV27 with TRBJ1-2; D perhaps matches TRBD1 (5 bases). The CDR3 is 13 residues long. The germline V gene has CDR1 MNHEY and CDR2 SMNVEV (reference sequence). V lost 4 bases and J lost 1, with 7 bases in between. CDR3 DNA: TGTGCCAGCAGTTGGCAGGGTAACTATGGCTACACCTTC. Its protein product is CASSWQGNYGYTF.

The chain uses TRBV6-5 and TRBJ1-6; the match to TRBD1 covers 10 bases. J was trimmed by 5 bases and V by 7 bases; bases with no gene match: 5. Germline-derived CDR1 and CDR2 are MNHEY and SVGAGI. There are 15 residues in the CDR3. The CDR3 region is CASNRGTGDNSPLHF. In DNA form, the CDR3 reads TGTGCCAGCAACCGCGGGACAGGGGATAATTCACCCCTCCACTTT.

The chain carries TRBV5-1 and TRBJ1-2; D perhaps matches TRBD1 (5 bases). Trimming shortened V by 1 base and J by 6 bases, and 22 bases separated the two germline ends. CDR1 and CDR2 (germline): SGHRS, YFSETQ. This CDR3 has 17 residues. The CDR3 loop reads CASSLRWGIRASDGYTF. DNA for the CDR3: TGCGCCAGCAGCTTGCGCTGGGGGATCCGCGCTAGCGATGGCTACACCTTC.

The genes are TRBV18 and TRBJ2-7; D is unclear. From germline, CDR1 is KGHSH and CDR2 LQKENI. V lost 3 bases to trimming and J lost 5 bases, with 20 bases between them. The CDR3 has 16 amino acids. The CDR3 sequence is CASSPADLWASHEQYF. CDR3 nucleotides: TGTGCCAGCTCACCTGCAGACCTCTGGGCAAGCCACGAGCAGTACTTC.

The chain uses TRBV9 and TRBJ2-3; D uncertain. The CDR3 has 12 amino acids. CDR1 is SGDLS, CDR2 YYNGEE, per germline. V gave up 0 bases and J gave up 6 bases, with 5 bases separating them. CDR3 residues: CASSVAFDTQYF. In DNA form, the CDR3 reads TGTGCCAGCAGCGTAGCTTTCGATACGCAGTATTTT.

This chain uses TRBV3-1 (or the pseudogene TRBV3-2) with TRBJ2-1, with TRBD2 as a possible D gene (5 bases). The CDR3 has 14 residues. Germline CDR1 reads LGHDT; CDR2 reads YNNKEL (reference sequence). V was cut by 0 bases and J by 9 bases, with 12 bases left in between. The CDR3 loop is CASSQEAGITEQFF. The CDR3 nucleotides are TGTGCCAGCAGCCAAGAGGCGGGTATCACTGAGCAGTTCTTC.

V and J are TRBV6-6 and TRBJ2-7; TRBD2 agrees at 11 bases. CDR3 length: 13 residues. Germline CDR1 reads MNHNY; CDR2 reads SVGAGI (reference sequence). V trimming: 9 bases; J trimming: 2 bases; junction bases outside the gene matches: 3. Here the CDR3 DNA reads TGTGCCAGTGGGACTAGCGGTACCTACGAGCAGTACTTC. It translates to CASGTSGTYEQYF.

The chain links TRBV4-3 to TRBJ1-2; D is uncertain. Germline CDR1 is LGHNA and CDR2 is YSLEER. CDR3 length: 15 residues. The V and J ends lost 0 bases and 1 base respectively, with 9 bases between them. In DNA, the CDR3 is TGCGCCAGCAGCCAAGAGGTTTCCAGTAACTATGGCTACACCTTC. Translation: CASSQEVSSNYGYTF.

The chain has TRBV7-6 and TRBJ2-1, with TRBD2 matching 11 bases. The J segment lost 9 bases and the V segment lost 4 bases, leaving 14 bases of the junction unmatched. Germline assignment: CDR1 SGHVS and CDR2 FNYEAQ. The CDR3 contains 17 residues. Here the CDR3 reads CASSSISGGAGHSEQFF. CDR3 in DNA: TGTGCCAGCAGCTCGATTAGCGGGGGGGCCGGTCATTCTGAGCAGTTCTTC.

This sequence joins TRBV7-2 and TRBJ2-2; D might be TRBD2 (6 bases). The germline gives CDR1 SGHTA, CDR2 FQGNSA. The CDR3 has 14 amino acids. Deletions cut 5 bases from V and 6 bases from J, with 13 bases between. The CDR3 sequence is CASSPQGGAGELFF. The CDR3 nucleotides read TGTGCCAGCAGCCCTCAGGGAGGCGCCGGGGAGCTGTTTTTT.

The J gene is TRBJ2-7, the V gene TRBV28, with D possibly matching TRBD1 (6 bases). CDR1 is MDHEN and CDR2 is SYDVKM in the germline V gene. Trimming pared 4 bases from V and 3 bases from J, leaving 13 bases between. The CDR3 is made up of 14 amino acids. CDR3 protein: CASSYGDTLYEQYF. The CDR3 DNA reads as TGTGCCAGCAGTTACGGGGACACTCTCTACGAGCAGTACTTC.

This chain uses TRBV9 with TRBJ1-1, with D perhaps TRBD1 (5 bases). V was cut by 0 bases and J by 6 bases, with 18 bases left in between. The CDR3 has 16 residues. Germline V CDR1 and CDR2: SGDLS, YYNGEE. CDR3 bases: TGTGCCAGCAGCGTAGCAGGGACTCTCCAAGGCTCTGAAGCTTTCTTT. It specifies CASSVAGTLQGSEAFF.

The chain employs TRBV28 and TRBJ2-1; 9 bases fit TRBD2. This CDR3 contains 13 residues. Germline values: CDR1 MDHEN, CDR2 SYDVKM. J gave up 10 bases and V 7 bases, and 8 bases lay outside the gene matches. CDR3 nucleotide sequence: TGTGCCAGCAAACCACTAGCGGGTCAGGAGCAGTTCTTC. Translating it yields CASKPLAGQEQFF.